This TCR beta chain was obtained from a study of T cell responses to AZD1222 COVID-19 vaccine. Germline V gives CDR1 MNHEY, CDR2 SVGAGI. The ends were cut back, 6 bases at V and 2 bases at J, with 11 bases in the middle. The CDR3 extends over 13 amino acids. Sequencing used immunoSEQ multiplex PCR; TCRdb keeps in-frame clones, though not all of them. The sample includes over 120,000 clones, around 90% of them seen just once. Sequenced material: peripheral blood, taken on day 0 of AZD1222 vaccination. This TCR came from an adult in good health. The chain has TRBV6-5 and TRBJ2-7; the D gene is possibly TRBD2 (5 bases). The CDR3 DNA reads TGTGCCAGCAGGGACTTAGGAGCCTACGAGCAGTACTTC. Translating gives CASRDLGAYEQYF.